A selection of T cell receptor beta chains follows, all from one sample in a study of T-cell memory formation after mild COVID-19. TCRdb reprocessed the 5' RACE reads with MiXCR, giving one entry per CDR3 protein. The sample carries approximately 290,000 distinct CDR3 sequences, approximately 8% recorded once. Sample: PBMCs or a T cell subset sorted from them (not recorded which). The origin of the receptors is a man aged 18 to 30 who had mild COVID-19 (a few samples of this study predate the infection). Cell type and time point are not known. CDR3s include the opening cysteine and the closing phenylalanine or tryptophan. A D gene is named only where the DNA matches it firmly. Clone sizes are given selectively: once, few, many, or a class where the clone is expanded.

CSAREPGPGWQPQHF	TGCAGTGCTAGAGAACCCGGGCCCGGGTGGCAGCCCCAGCATTTT	15	TRBJ1-5	TRBV20-1	few	.
CASSQGYTEAFF	TGTGCCAGCAGTCAGGGGTATACTGAAGCTTTCTTT	12	TRBJ1-1	TRBV6-5	many	.
CASSPRRGGGWTQYF	TGTGCCAGCAGCCCCCGGAGGGGCGGGGGGTGGACCCAGTACTTC	15	TRBJ2-5	TRBV7-2	few	TRBD2
CASSGGVGNEQFF	TGTGCCAGCAGTGGGGGGGTCGGCAATGAGCAGTTCTTC	13	TRBJ2-1	TRBV6-4	.	.
CASSQAPGNQETQYF	TGTGCCAGCAGCCAAGCCCCCGGGAACCAAGAGACCCAGTACTTC	15	TRBJ2-5	TRBV3-1	few	.
CATSTGEVETQYF	TGTGCCACCAGCACAGGGGAGGTAGAGACCCAGTACTTC	13	TRBJ2-5	TRBV15	few	.
CATPGDRSYNEQFF	TGTGCCACCCCGGGGGACAGGAGCTACAATGAGCAGTTCTTC	14	TRBJ2-1	TRBV6-2/TRBV6-3	few	TRBD1
CASSLLAGDTQYF	TGTGCCAGCAGTTTACTAGCGGGAGATACGCAGTATTTT	13	TRBJ2-3	TRBV12-3/TRBV12-4	few	TRBD2
CASSLVGTGLRQFF	TGTGCCAGCAGCTTAGTAGGGACAGGCCTAAGGCAGTTCTTC	14	TRBJ2-1	TRBV11-2	.	TRBD1
CASSYSRGTGRNEQFF	TGTGCCAGCAGTTACTCCCGGGGGACAGGGCGCAATGAGCAGTTCTTC	16	TRBJ2-1	TRBV6-2/TRBV6-3	many	TRBD1
CASSLTSGLDTQYF	TGTGCCAGCAGCTTAACTAGCGGATTAGATACGCAGTATTTT	14	TRBJ2-3	TRBV7-9	.	TRBD2
CASSLGRLDEQFF	TGTGCCAGCAGCTTGGGCCGGCTCGATGAGCAGTTCTTC	13	TRBJ2-1	TRBV5-6	few	.
CASSAPGLARDTQYF	TGTGCCAGCAGTGCGCCGGGACTAGCAAGAGACACCCAGTACTTC	15	TRBJ2-5	TRBV28	few	TRBD2
CSSRDRSTEAFF	TGCTCCTCACGGGACCGCAGCACTGAAGCTTTCTTT	12	TRBJ1-1	TRBV5-1	few	.
CASSQGWQYGTQYF	TGTGCCAGCAGCCAAGGGTGGCAGTACGGGACCCAGTACTTC	14	TRBJ2-5	TRBV14	.	.
CASSSARGGSGNTIYF	TGTGCCAGCAGCTCCGCGAGGGGAGGCTCTGGAAACACCATATATTTT	16	TRBJ1-3	TRBV7-2	.	.
CASDSGFGSYEQYF	TGTGCCAGCGACTCCGGCTTCGGCTCCTACGAGCAGTACTTC	14	TRBJ2-7	TRBV6-6	.	.
CASSFRSGLATDTQYF	TGTGCCAGCAGCTTCCGATCCGGGCTAGCTACAGATACGCAGTATTTT	16	TRBJ2-3	TRBV7-9	few	.
CASSLRPSTDTQYF	TGCGCCAGCAGCTTGCGTCCATCCACAGATACGCAGTATTTT	14	TRBJ2-3	TRBV5-1	many	.
CASSVDRGNQPQHF	TGTGCCAGCAGCGTTGATCGGGGGAATCAGCCCCAGCATTTT	14	TRBJ1-5	TRBV7-2	many	.
CASSFSNRGIADTQYF	TGTGCCAGCAGCTTCTCGAACCGGGGTATCGCAGATACGCAGTATTTT	16	TRBJ2-3	TRBV7-2	few	.
CASSYSKFAVGMGGYTF	TGTGCCAGCAGTTACTCGAAATTCGCGGTGGGGATGGGGGGCTACACCTTC	17	TRBJ1-2	TRBV6-5	.	.
CASSLKRDRGRTEAFF	TGTGCCAGCAGCTTAAAGAGGGACAGGGGACGCACTGAAGCTTTCTTT	16	TRBJ1-1	TRBV7-8	many	TRBD1
CASSSDPGLAGGPGTGELFF	TGTGCCAGCAGCAGCGATCCGGGACTAGCGGGGGGGCCAGGGACCGGGGAGCTGTTTTTT	20	TRBJ2-2	TRBV7-9	few	TRBD2
CASSPQGPSSYNEQFF	TGTGCCAGCAGCCCCCAAGGCCCGAGCTCCTACAATGAGCAGTTCTTC	16	TRBJ2-1	TRBV9	few	.
CASSLPATGELFF	TGTGCCAGCAGCTTACCCGCTACCGGGGAGCTGTTTTTT	13	TRBJ2-2	TRBV7-2	few	.
CASSHLGAMNEQFF	TGCGCCAGCAGCCATTTGGGAGCTATGAATGAGCAGTTCTTC	14	TRBJ2-1	TRBV4-1	.	.
CASSQDGGYNQPQHF	TGCGCCAGCAGCCAAGATGGGGGGTACAATCAGCCCCAGCATTTT	15	TRBJ1-5	TRBV4-3	.	.
CASSFVAGTDTQYF	TGTGCCAGCAGCTTCGTAGCGGGGACAGATACGCAGTATTTT	14	TRBJ2-3	TRBV7-2	many	TRBD2
CASSFRVNKNIQYF	TGTGCCAGCAGCTTCCGGGTGAACAAAAACATTCAGTACTTC	14	TRBJ2-4	TRBV5-6	.	.
CASSLGVGPYNEQFF	TGTGCCAGCAGCTTAGGTGTAGGCCCCTACAATGAGCAGTTCTTC	15	TRBJ2-1	TRBV7-8	many	.
CASSQEGASPYGYTF	TGCGCCAGCAGCCAAGAGGGGGCATCGCCCTATGGCTACACCTTC	15	TRBJ1-2	TRBV4-1	few	.
CATSDPQLGDTQYF	TGTGCCACCAGTGACCCCCAATTGGGGGATACGCAGTATTTT	14	TRBJ2-3	TRBV24-1	few	.
CASSPSGTGTGNTIYF	TGTGCCAGCAGCCCTTCCGGGACAGGGACTGGAAACACCATATATTTT	16	TRBJ1-3	TRBV4-2	.	TRBD1
CASSEEGTSGGGDTQYF	TGTGCCAGCAGTGAGGAGGGGACTAGCGGAGGTGGGGATACGCAGTATTTT	17	TRBJ2-3	TRBV25-1	many	TRBD2
CASSPRRRNYNEQFF	TGTGCCAGCAGCCCCCGGCGGCGAAACTACAATGAGCAGTTCTTC	15	TRBJ2-1	TRBV3-1	many	.
CASSLQTGLNQPQHF	TGTGCCAGCAGCTTACAGACGGGGTTAAATCAGCCCCAGCATTTT	15	TRBJ1-5	TRBV7-6	few	.
CASSQNLDGLTEAFF	TGCGCCAGCAGCCAAAACCTGGACGGACTCACTGAAGCTTTCTTT	15	TRBJ1-1	TRBV4-3	.	.
CASSQGTGGRETQYF	TGCGCCAGCAGCCAAGGGACAGGGGGGAGGGAGACCCAGTACTTC	15	TRBJ2-5	TRBV4-3	many	TRBD1
CASSESDSYEQYF	TGCGCCAGCAGTGAGTCGGACTCCTACGAGCAGTACTTC	13	TRBJ2-7	TRBV10-1	.	.
CASSQSGPREQYF	TGTGCCAGCAGCCAATCGGGCCCGCGAGAGCAGTACTTC	13	TRBJ2-7	TRBV4-2	.	.
CASSYRLAGGTGELFF	TGTGCCAGCAGTTACAGGCTAGCGGGGGGGACCGGGGAGCTGTTTTTT	16	TRBJ2-2	TRBV6-5	few	TRBD2
CASSYPRQFGETQYF	TGTGCCAGCAGTTACCCAAGACAATTCGGGGAGACCCAGTACTTC	15	TRBJ2-5	TRBV6-2/TRBV6-3	.	.
CASSPPGSYNEQFF	TGCGCCAGCAGCCCCCCGGGCTCATACAATGAGCAGTTCTTC	14	TRBJ2-1	TRBV5-1	.	.
CSARAPAEKLFF	TGCAGTGCTAGAGCACCGGCCGAAAAACTGTTTTTT	12	TRBJ1-4	TRBV20-1	many	.
CAWSVRANEKLFF	TGTGCCTGGAGTGTAAGAGCTAATGAAAAACTGTTTTTT	13	TRBJ1-4	TRBV30	.	.
CASSSQGITDTQYF	TGTGCCAGCAGTTCCCAGGGGATTACAGATACGCAGTATTTT	14	TRBJ2-3	TRBV6-5	.	.
CASIPAGALNQPQHF	TGTGCCAGCATCCCAGCGGGGGCTTTGAATCAGCCCCAGCATTTT	15	TRBJ1-5	TRBV6-2/TRBV6-3	.	.
CASSPPEDISPLHF	TGTGCCAGTAGTCCGCCGGAGGACATTTCACCCCTCCACTTT	14	TRBJ1-6	TRBV19	many	.
CASSFLLDTQYF	TGCGCCAGCAGCTTTTTATTGGATACGCAGTATTTT	12	TRBJ2-3	TRBV5-1	many	.
CASSLSVNTEAFF	TGCGCCAGCAGCTTGTCAGTTAACACTGAAGCTTTCTTT	13	TRBJ1-1	TRBV5-1	many	.
CASSDRVSREQFF	TGTGCCAGCAGCGACAGGGTTTCTCGCGAGCAGTTCTTC	13	TRBJ2-1	TRBV7-8	many	TRBD1
CASSLALSNTGELFF	TGTGCCAGCAGTTTGGCGCTTTCGAACACCGGGGAGCTGTTTTTT	15	TRBJ2-2	TRBV12-3/TRBV12-4	few	.
CASSTDRSVYNQPQHF	TGTGCCAGCAGCACCGACAGGTCCGTGTACAATCAGCCCCAGCATTTT	16	TRBJ1-5	TRBV7-9	few	.
CASSPGGTSDPGKQFF	TGCGCCAGCAGCCCCGGAGGGACTAGTGACCCCGGGAAGCAGTTCTTC	16	TRBJ2-1	TRBV5-1	few	TRBD2
CASSLGSGTETQYF	TGTGCCAGCAGTTTAGGTTCGGGCACGGAGACCCAGTACTTC	14	TRBJ2-5	TRBV12-3/TRBV12-4	few	.
CASSPRDRGLETQYF	TGCGCCAGCAGCCCCCGGGACAGGGGTTTGGAGACCCAGTACTTC	15	TRBJ2-5	TRBV4-1	few	TRBD1
CASSNSPGLPGTGELFF	TGTGCCAGCAGCAACTCTCCGGGACTGCCCGGCACCGGGGAGCTGTTTTTT	17	TRBJ2-2	TRBV11-2	few	.
CASNSPNQPQHF	TGTGCCAGCAACTCTCCAAATCAGCCCCAGCATTTT	12	TRBJ1-5	TRBV7-2	few	.
CASSPRLDTDTQYF	TGTGCCAGCAGCCCCCGATTGGATACAGATACGCAGTATTTT	14	TRBJ2-3	TRBV6-5	.	.